Below, 25 T cell receptor beta chains from the same sample are listed, as sequenced in a study of cytomegalovirus exposure and HLA in healthy donors. It was with 60 Vbeta and 13 Jbeta primers that the PCR ran. Sequencing was performed with immunoSEQ multiplex PCR; in TCRdb, only in-frame clones are kept and a portion is missing. This table has 65,000 to 90,000 clones, about 77% appearing once. The sample consisted of PBMCs. Every receptor here comes from a man aged 55 to 69 in good health and CMV-seronegative.

This clone was counted once. J is TRBJ2-5 and V is TRBV5-1, with D possibly matching TRBD2 (6 bases). Per germline, CDR1 SGHRS and CDR2 YFSETQ. V gave up 4 bases and J gave up 0 bases, with 16 bases separating them. CDR3 length equals 16 residues. Written as DNA, the CDR3 is TGCGCCAGCAGCCCGGGGACTGGAGGGTACCAAGAGACCCAGTACTTC. It translates to CASSPGTGGYQETQYF.

V is TRBV6-6 and J is TRBJ2-7, with no clear D. The CDR3 totals 13 residues. In germline, CDR1 is MNHNY, CDR2 SVGAGI (reference sequence). The germline V and J ends were trimmed by 6 bases and 0 bases, with 9 bases remaining between them. Here the CDR3 DNA reads TGTGCCAGCAGCCCCGTCCGCTCCTACGAGCAGTACTTC. Encoded protein: CASSPVRSYEQYF.

The chain uses TRBV11-2 and TRBJ2-1; 10 bases line up with TRBD2. The J segment lost 8 bases and the V segment lost 1 base, leaving 5 bases of the junction unmatched. Germline CDR1 is SGHAT and CDR2 is FQNNGV. The CDR3 is 15 residues long. CDR3 nucleotide sequence: TGTGCCAGCAGCTTAGGGTCTAGCGGGGGCGATGAGCAGTTCTTC. Translation gives CASSLGSSGGDEQFF. The full variable domain, rest sourced from reference TRBV11-2 and TRBJ2-1, is EAGVAQSPRYKIIEKRQSVAFWCNPISGHATLYWYQQILGQGPKLLIQFQNNGVVDDSQLPKDRFSAERLKGVDSTLKIQPAKLEDSAVYLCASSLGSSGGDEQFFGPGTRLTVL.

V usage is TRBV5-6 and J usage is TRBJ1-1; the match to TRBD1 covers 7 bases. V was pared by 4 bases and J by 0 bases, with 6 bases of the junction left unmatched. Germline assignment: CDR1 SGHDT and CDR2 YYEEEE. The CDR3 is made up of 15 amino acids. CDR3 DNA: TGTGCCAGCAGCACGGGACAGACATTGAACACTGAAGCTTTCTTT. This gives the protein CASSTGQTLNTEAFF.

As for this clone: The sample holds other DNA sequences that translate to the same CDR3. The V call is TRBV19, the J call TRBJ1-2, with 10 bases matching TRBD1. V lost 6 bases, J lost 2 bases, and 15 bases stayed unmatched. This CDR3 is built from 18 residues. Germline CDR1 reads LNHDA; CDR2 reads SQIVND (reference sequence). The CDR3 reads CASSPVGTGDYANYGYTF. Written as DNA, the CDR3 is TGTGCCAGTAGCCCGGTGGGGACAGGGGATTACGCGAACTATGGCTACACCTTC.

J is TRBJ1-1 and V is TRBV9; no clear D. The V and J ends lost 6 bases and 1 base respectively, with 13 bases between them. This CDR3 comprises 14 residues. From germline, CDR1 is SGDLS and CDR2 YYNGEE. CDR3 region: CASNSDGRNTEAFF. The CDR3, as DNA: TGTGCCAGCAACTCGGACGGGAGGAACACTGAAGCTTTCTTT.

This chain connects TRBV6-5 to TRBJ1-2, with 9 bases identical to TRBD1. Germline lookup yields CDR1 MNHEY and CDR2 SVGAGI. The CDR3 contains 14 residues. Trimming at V came to 5 bases and at J to 4 bases, leaving 5 bases not matched to a gene. The CDR3 DNA reads TGTGCCAGCAGTCCACAGGGGGCTGGCTATGGCTACACCTTC. Its protein is CASSPQGAGYGYTF.

The J gene is TRBJ2-3, the V gene TRBV7-3, with TRBD2 matching 11 bases. Germline V gene data show CDR1 as SGHTA and CDR2 as FQGTGA. The CDR3 is made up of 16 amino acids. Trimming removed 4 bases from V and 1 base from J; junction bases left unmatched: 4. The CDR3, as DNA: TGTGCCAGCAGCTCTCATAGCGGGGGGGGCACAGATACGCAGTATTTT. It specifies CASSSHSGGGTDTQYF. Combining the CDR3 with reference TRBV7-3 and TRBJ2-3 gives the whole variable domain GAGVSQTPSNKVTEKGKYVELRCDPISGHTALYWYRQSLGQGPEFLIYFQGTGAADDSGLPNDRFFAVRPEGSVSTLKIQRTERGDSAVYLCASSSHSGGGTDTQYFGPGTRLTVL.

This clone has more than one count but fewer than ten. J is TRBJ1-2 and V is TRBV7-3; TRBD1 aligns across 8 bases. The V and J ends lost 5 bases and 3 bases, in that order; junction bases with no gene match: 5. Germline CDR1 SGHTA, CDR2 FQGTGA. The length of the CDR3 is 14 residues. CDR3 coding DNA: TGTGCCAGCAGCACCGGGACAGGCGACTATGGCTACACCTTC. Translation: CASSTGTGDYGYTF.

The chain joins TRBV30 to TRBJ1-5; perhaps TRBD1 as D (6 bases). The CDR3 is 15 amino acids. CDR1 is GTSNPN and CDR2 is SVGIG in the germline V gene (reference sequence). Deletions cut 0 bases from V and 7 bases from J, with 16 bases between. As DNA, the CDR3 is TGTGCCTGGAGTGTACGGGGAGGGGGTTACCAGCCCCAGCATTTT. As protein: CAWSVRGGGYQPQHF.

This clone was seen ten or more times. This chain joins TRBV30 and TRBJ1-1; maybe TRBD1 (6 bases). This CDR3 has 13 amino acids. The germline CDR1 and CDR2 sequences are GTSNPN and SVGIG (reference sequence). V was pared by 4 bases and J by 5 bases, with 14 bases between. The DNA for the CDR3 is TGTGCCTGGATTCAACCCAGGGGTACTGAAGCTTTCTTT. It specifies CAWIQPRGTEAFF.

V gene TRBV19 combines with J gene TRBJ2-5; D might be TRBD2 (6 bases). The DNA end lines up better with TRBJ2-7; the J call may be wrong. Germline CDR1 LNHDA, CDR2 SQIVND (reference sequence). The CDR3 length is 14 residues. The CDR3 region is CASSPTRGTYEQYF. CDR3 coding DNA: TGTGCCAGTAGTCCGACCCGGGGGACTTACGAGCAGTACTTC.

The chain has TRBV29-1 and TRBJ1-6; the D gene is possibly TRBD1 (5 bases). Trimming took off 6 bases at V and 3 bases at J, with 12 bases between the two ends. CDR1 SQVTM and CDR2 ANQGSEA come from the germline V gene. The length of the CDR3 is 14 residues. Here the CDR3 reads CSVAQDSYNSPLHF. CDR3 nucleotide sequence: TGCAGCGTGGCACAGGATAGCTATAATTCACCCCTCCACTTT.

V usage is TRBV6-4 and J usage is TRBJ1-1, with D possibly matching TRBD1 (6 bases). Germline CDR1 and CDR2: MRHNA and SNTAGT. V dropped 4 bases and J dropped 7 bases, with 10 bases sitting between them. This CDR3 has 12 residues. The CDR3 spells CASSGQGGEAFF. CDR3 nucleotides: TGTGCCAGCAGTGGCCAAGGGGGTGAAGCTTTCTTT.

V and J are TRBV7-8 and TRBJ1-1, with D possibly TRBD1 on 5 matching bases. CDR1 and CDR2 (germline): SGHVS, FQNEAQ. V was shortened by 5 bases and J by 4 bases, with 11 bases between the two germline ends. The CDR3 consists of 13 residues. The CDR3 DNA sequence: TGTGCCAGCAGCCCCGGCGGGGGCACTGAAGCTTTCTTT. Protein sequence: CASSPGGGTEAFF.

The genes are TRBV21-1 and TRBJ2-5; the tabulated D call, TRBD2, remains unverified against the DNA. TRBV21-1 constitutes a pseudogene. The length of the CDR3 is 16 residues. DNA of the CDR3: TGTGCCAGCAGCAGGGGACTAGCGGGGAACTGGGAGACCCAGTACTTC. Translating it yields CASSRGLAGNWETQYF.

This chain links TRBV6-5 with TRBJ1-2; 9 nucleotides line up with TRBD1. Germline-derived CDR1 and CDR2 are MNHEY and SVGAGI. V lost 0 bases, J lost 4 bases, and 3 bases stayed unmatched. The CDR3 has 15 residues. In nucleotides, the CDR3 is TGTGCCAGCAGTTACTCTTGGACAGGGGCCTATGGCTACACCTTC. Amino acid sequence: CASSYSWTGAYGYTF.

V usage is TRBV5-1 and J usage is TRBJ1-3; no clear D gene. The germline gives CDR1 SGHRS, CDR2 YFSETQ. This CDR3 is built from 14 residues. Trimming removed 1 base at V and 4 bases at J, with 9 bases between. CDR3 bases: TGCGCCAGCAGCTTGACGCCAGGAGGAAACACCATATATTTT. It yields the protein CASSLTPGGNTIYF. Supplemented by reference TRBV5-1 and TRBJ1-3, the full variable domain reads KAGVTQTPRYLIKTRGQQVTLSCSPISGHRSVSWYQQTPGQGLQFLFEYFSETQRNKGNFPGRFSGRQFSNSRSEMNVSTLELGDSALYLCASSLTPGGNTIYFGEGSWLTVV.

There are many counts of this clone. V and J are TRBV5-4 and TRBJ1-1; D gene ambiguous. Per germline, CDR1 SGHNT and CDR2 YYREEE (reference sequence). V lost 0 bases, J lost 2 bases, and 11 bases lay in between. This CDR3 comprises 15 residues. The CDR3: CASSLGPDINTEAFF. CDR3 in DNA: TGTGCCAGCAGCTTGGGCCCTGACATAAACACTGAAGCTTTCTTT.

The J gene is TRBJ1-4, the V gene TRBV2, with a possible D match to TRBD1 (6 bases). The CDR3 has 17 residues. Germline V gene data show CDR1 as SNHLY and CDR2 as FYNNEI. Trimming pared 7 bases from V and 3 bases from J, leaving 21 bases between. The CDR3: CASTGAFLAGANEKLFF. The CDR3 DNA reads TGTGCCAGCACTGGGGCCTTTTTGGCAGGGGCTAATGAAAAACTGTTTTTT.

This chain connects TRBV2 to TRBJ2-1; TRBD2 matches at 7 bases. Germline-derived CDR1 and CDR2 are SNHLY and FYNNEI. J lost 10 bases, V lost 6 bases, and 9 bases had no gene match. The CDR3 totals 13 residues. The CDR3 is CASRWGGLGEQFF. In DNA form, the CDR3 reads TGTGCCAGCAGATGGGGGGGTTTGGGAGAGCAGTTCTTC.

The V gene is TRBV19, the J gene TRBJ2-5, with 7 bases identical to TRBD1. The CDR3 length is 15 residues. Germline V gene data show CDR1 as LNHDA and CDR2 as SQIVND (reference sequence). The trim removed 6 bases at V and 5 bases at J, leaving 12 bases unmatched. In nucleotides, the CDR3 is TGTGCCAGTAGCGGCGAGGGGGCTGGGTCCGAGACCCAGTACTTC. This encodes CASSGEGAGSETQYF.

The rearrangement uses TRBV19 and TRBJ2-7; D perhaps matches TRBD1 (6 bases). Trimming took 7 bases from V and 3 from J, leaving 13 bases between them. CDR3 length: 13 residues. Germline V gene lookup returns CDR1 LNHDA and CDR2 SQIVND (reference sequence). The CDR3 protein is CASTSRGFYEQYF. The CDR3 coding sequence is TGTGCCAGTACCTCAAGGGGGTTCTACGAGCAGTACTTC.

The V gene is TRBV10-3, the J gene TRBJ1-5, with D perhaps matching TRBD1 (6 bases). Germline values: CDR1 ENHRY, CDR2 SYGVKD. This CDR3 comprises 16 residues. The germline V and J ends were trimmed by 0 bases and 3 bases, with 12 bases remaining between them. Here the CDR3 reads CAISESRGGPNQPQHF. CDR3 coding DNA: TGTGCCATCAGTGAGTCTCGAGGGGGTCCCAATCAGCCCCAGCATTTT.

The rearrangement joins TRBV6-4 to TRBJ2-1; a possible D gene is TRBD2 (5 bases). The V gene lost 3 bases and the J gene lost 5 bases, with 14 bases spanning the gap. Germline V gene lookup returns CDR1 MRHNA and CDR2 SNTAGT. The CDR3 runs 15 residues. The CDR3 DNA follows: TGTGCCAGCAGTGAGGGATTGCGGGCCAACAATGAGCAGTTCTTC. Its protein product is CASSEGLRANNEQFF.